This TCR beta chain derives from a study of response to subunit inactivated influenza vaccine. As concerns this clonotype: What it binds is not known.

CDR1 SGHRS and CDR2 YFSETQ come from the germline V gene. CDR3 length: 14 residues. V gave up 0 bases and J gave up 3 bases, with 9 bases separating them. TCRdb processed the RT-PCR reads anew with MiXCR; each CDR3 protein has one entry. The profile shows 450,000 to 500,000 distinct CDR3 sequences, roughly 11% of them singletons. Overall study results and limits: T cells newly recruited by each seasonal influenza vaccination are few, the authors suggested.

This TCR was recovered from a man aged 45-60 years who received an inactivated influenza vaccine. The J gene is TRBJ2-5, the V gene TRBV5-1; D is unresolved. The sequenced sample was PBMCs from blood, obtained around seven weeks after vaccination. This CDR3 is CASSLAAVEETQYF. The CDR3 DNA reads as TGCGCCAGCAGCTTGGCCGCAGTGGAAGAGACCCAGTACTTC.